Shown below are 19 T cell receptor beta chains from a single sample sequenced in a study of CD8+ T cells in alopecia areata. Sequencing relied on a cDNA template that was reverse transcribed from extracted RNA. Method: immunoSEQ multiplex PCR; TCRdb's copy keeps in-frame clones and lacks some. The data contain roughly 140,000 clones, less than 75% of them singletons. Sequenced sample: CD8+ T cells sorted from blood. The receptors originated from a human donor in good health.

There are a few counts of this clone. This chain joins TRBV2 and TRBJ2-3; D is perhaps TRBD1 (6 bases). The ends were cut back, 5 bases at V and 3 bases at J, with 12 bases in the middle. The CDR3 has 14 residues. Germline V gene sequence: CDR1 SNHLY, CDR2 FYNNEI. The CDR3 bases are TGTGCCAGCAGTCTGAGGACAGTGACAGATACGCAGTATTTT. It yields the protein CASSLRTVTDTQYF. Using reference TRBV2 and TRBJ2-3 for the parts outside the CDR3, the full variable domain is EPEVTQTPSHQVTQMGQEVILRCVPISNHLYFYWYRQILGQKVEFLVSFYNNEISEKSEIFDDQFSVERPDGSNFTLKIRSTKLEDSAMYFCASSLRTVTDTQYFGPGTRLTVL.

The chain is built from TRBV29-1 and TRBJ1-1; no clear D gene. The CDR3 has 11 residues. CDR1 and CDR2 from the germline V gene are SQVTM and ANQGSEA. Trimming shortened V by 5 bases and J by 7 bases, and 11 bases separated the two germline ends. CDR3: CSVIDFFEAFF. The CDR3 nucleotides are TGCAGCGTTATTGACTTTTTTGAAGCTTTCTTT.

The CDR3 protein is CSVESGLSSYEQYF. DNA of the CDR3: TGCAGCGTTGAATCAGGCCTAAGCTCCTACGAGCAGTACTTC. J is TRBJ2-7 and V is TRBV29-1; D is uncertain. The CDR3 is 14 residues long. The germline V and J ends were trimmed by 2 bases and 0 bases, with 11 bases remaining between them. Per germline, CDR1 SQVTM and CDR2 ANQGSEA.

CDR3 nucleotide sequence: TGTGCCAGCAGCGTTTCGGGACAGGGGTACGAGCAGTACTTC. This sequence encodes CASSVSGQGYEQYF. The chain joins TRBV7-9 to TRBJ2-7; 10 bases fit TRBD1. With 5 bases clipped from V and 4 bases from J, the junction kept 5 bases outside the gene matches. This CDR3 contains 14 residues. Germline values: CDR1 SEHNR, CDR2 FQNEAQ (reference sequence).

This chain uses TRBV7-6 with TRBJ1-1; maybe TRBD1 (5 bases). Germline lookup yields CDR1 SGHVS and CDR2 FNYEAQ. Trimming stripped 5 bases from V and 4 bases from J, with 11 bases between. This CDR3 comprises 13 residues. CDR3 sequence reads: CASSLGTITEAFF. CDR3 nucleotides: TGTGCCAGCAGCCTCGGGACTATCACTGAAGCTTTCTTT.

V and J are TRBV6-5 and TRBJ2-6; D unresolved. The CDR3 totals 12 residues. Germline CDR1 MNHEY, CDR2 SVGAGI. Trimming pared 10 bases from V and 0 bases from J, leaving 4 bases between. The CDR3 region has the DNA TGTGCCACCACCTCTGGGGCCAACGTCCTGACTTTC. Residues: CATTSGANVLTF.

The chain links TRBV27 to TRBJ2-7; D is perhaps TRBD1 (5 bases). Germline lookup yields CDR1 MNHEY and CDR2 SMNVEV (reference sequence). With 7 bases removed from V and 1 base from J, the gap between germline ends came to 11 bases. The CDR3 is 13 residues long. This CDR3 is CASMPTASYEQYF. In DNA form, the CDR3 reads TGTGCCAGCATGCCGACAGCTTCCTACGAGCAGTACTTC.

This clone was detected only a few times. The chain has TRBV7-2 and TRBJ1-5, with a weak D call TRBD1 (5 bases). Trimming cost V 5 bases and J 5 bases, with 16 bases left between them. CDR3 length: 15 residues. Germline V lookup: CDR1 SGHTA, CDR2 FQGNSA. The CDR3 loop is CASSPGFREDQPQHF. The CDR3 DNA reads as TGTGCCAGCAGCCCAGGGTTCAGGGAGGATCAGCCCCAGCATTTT.

This chain uses TRBV5-1 with TRBJ2-1; 9 bases are a match to TRBD2. V shed 1 base, J shed 8 bases, and the junction held 10 bases outside the gene matches. CDR3 length: 16 amino acids. Germline V lookup: CDR1 SGHRS, CDR2 YFSETQ. The CDR3 sequence: CASSLPWAGGPHEQFF. DNA of the CDR3: TGCGCCAGCAGCTTGCCCTGGGCGGGAGGGCCGCATGAGCAGTTCTTC.

This clone showed up just a few times. The rearrangement links TRBV5-1 to TRBJ2-1, with D tentatively TRBD2 (5 bases). With 1 base removed from V and 12 bases from J, the gap between germline ends came to 14 bases. The length of the CDR3 is 13 residues. Germline V gene sequence: CDR1 SGHRS, CDR2 YFSETQ. CDR3 DNA: TGCGCCAGCAGCTTGACTAGTCCGGCTCTGCAGTTCTTC. It yields the protein CASSLTSPALQFF. The complete variable domain, with remaining parts taken from reference TRBV5-1 and TRBJ2-1, reads KAGVTQTPRYLIKTRGQQVTLSCSPISGHRSVSWYQQTPGQGLQFLFEYFSETQRNKGNFPGRFSGRQFSNSRSEMNVSTLELGDSALYLCASSLTSPALQFFGPGTRLTVL.

The V and J genes are TRBV2 and TRBJ1-1; 7 bases are shared with TRBD1. The length of the CDR3 is 17 residues. The junction had 11 bases not matched to a gene; V was cut back by 3 bases and J by 1 base. CDR1 and CDR2 from the germline V gene are SNHLY and FYNNEI. As DNA, the CDR3 is TGTGCCAGCAGTGACGTCGGGAAGGGGGCGCCGAACACTGAAGCTTTCTTT. Translation: CASSDVGKGAPNTEAFF.

The rearrangement uses TRBV19 and TRBJ2-1; 13 positions match TRBD2. This CDR3 contains 15 residues. V shed 6 bases and J 5 bases; nucleotides not matched to a gene: 4. Germline assignment: CDR1 LNHDA and CDR2 SQIVND (reference sequence). The CDR3 DNA follows: TGTGCCAGTAGGATGACTAGCGGGAGGCACAATGAGCAGTTCTTC. Translated: CASRMTSGRHNEQFF.

This clone came up a few times. This chain uses TRBV10-2 with TRBJ2-2; D is ambiguous. The CDR3 length is 13 residues. V gave up 5 bases and J gave up 5 bases, with 9 bases separating them. Per germline, CDR1 WSHSY and CDR2 SAAADI. The CDR3 DNA reads TGCGCCAGCAGTCTTATAGGTACCGGGGAGCTGTTTTTT. Translation gives CASSLIGTGELFF.

The V and J genes are TRBV5-1 and TRBJ1-1, with D possibly TRBD1 on 6 matching bases. Per germline, CDR1 SGHRS and CDR2 YFSETQ. The CDR3 totals 13 residues. Trimming took off 2 bases at V and 4 bases at J, with 9 bases between the two ends. CDR3 protein: CASSFRGATEAFF. The CDR3, as DNA: TGCGCCAGCAGCTTCAGGGGAGCCACTGAAGCTTTCTTT.

This clone was found a few times. The rearrangement uses TRBV29-1 and TRBJ2-1, with 12 nucleotides matching TRBD2. This CDR3 is built from 16 residues. Germline lookup yields CDR1 SQVTM and CDR2 ANQGSEA. The ends lost 3 bases at V and 4 bases at J; junction bases unmatched: 7. CDR3 bases: TGCAGCGTTGAGGGTCTAGCGGGAGGGAGATACAATGAGCAGTTCTTC. This gives the protein CSVEGLAGGRYNEQFF.

This clone was counted once. It differs at one base from a far larger clone, so likely a read error. The V gene is TRBV2, the J gene TRBJ2-3, with no clear D. CDR1 is SNHLY, CDR2 FYNNEI, per germline. Deletions cut 2 bases from V and 3 bases from J, with 0 bases between. The CDR3 is 11 residues long. The CDR3: CASSETDTQYF. In DNA, the CDR3 is TGTGCCAGCAGTGAAACAGATACGCAGTATTTT.

This clone was observed a single time. The genes are TRBV6-6 and TRBJ2-7; TRBD2 is a possible D gene (5 bases). This CDR3 has 12 amino acids. Germline V gene data show CDR1 as MNHNY and CDR2 as SVGAGI (reference sequence). V lost 8 bases and J 2 bases, leaving 10 bases between the germline ends. CDR3 loop: CASGGVPYEQYF. The CDR3 bases are TGTGCCAGCGGAGGAGTCCCCTACGAGCAGTACTTC.

The V and J genes are TRBV9 and TRBJ2-2, with TRBD1 matching over 7 bases. Looked up from germline, CDR1 is SGDLS and CDR2 is YYNGEE. The CDR3 totals 15 residues. J gave up 5 bases and V 3 bases, and 7 bases lay outside the gene matches. The CDR3 DNA follows: TGTGCCAGCAGCGGACCGACAGGGTATACCGGGGAGCTGTTTTTT. This sequence encodes CASSGPTGYTGELFF.

The chain recombines TRBV7-6 with TRBJ2-3, with a tentative D call TRBD2 (5 bases). The V end lost 5 bases, the J end lost 6 bases, and 12 bases lay between the germline ends. This CDR3 has 13 amino acids. CDR1 SGHVS and CDR2 FNYEAQ come from the germline V gene. This CDR3 is CASSPRGWDTQYF. In nucleotides, the CDR3 is TGTGCCAGCAGCCCCCGGGGATGGGATACGCAGTATTTT.